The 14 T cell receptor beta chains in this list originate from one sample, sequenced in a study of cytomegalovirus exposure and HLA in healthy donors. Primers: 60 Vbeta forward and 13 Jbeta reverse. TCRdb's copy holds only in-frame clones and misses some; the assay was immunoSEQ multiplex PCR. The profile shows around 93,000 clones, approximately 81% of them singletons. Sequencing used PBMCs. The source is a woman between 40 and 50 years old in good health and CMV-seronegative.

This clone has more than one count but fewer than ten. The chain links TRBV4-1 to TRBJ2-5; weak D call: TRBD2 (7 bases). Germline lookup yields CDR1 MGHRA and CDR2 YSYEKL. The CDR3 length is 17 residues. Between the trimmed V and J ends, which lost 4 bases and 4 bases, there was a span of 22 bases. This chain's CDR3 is CASSPLQGGSGRETQYF. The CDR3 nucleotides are TGCGCCAGCAGCCCATTACAGGGAGGGTCGGGACGAGAGACCCAGTACTTC.

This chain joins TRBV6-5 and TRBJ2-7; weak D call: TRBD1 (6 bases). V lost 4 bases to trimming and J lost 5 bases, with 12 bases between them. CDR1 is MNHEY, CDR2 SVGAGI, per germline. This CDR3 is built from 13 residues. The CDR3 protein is CASSLQGTHEQYF. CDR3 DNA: TGTGCCAGCAGTTTACAGGGTACCCACGAGCAGTACTTC.

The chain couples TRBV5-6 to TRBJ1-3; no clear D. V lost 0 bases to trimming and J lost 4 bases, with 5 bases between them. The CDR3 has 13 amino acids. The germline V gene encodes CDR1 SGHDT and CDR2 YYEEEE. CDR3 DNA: TGTGCCAGCAGCTTGGTTCAGGGAAACACCATATATTTT. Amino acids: CASSLVQGNTIYF.

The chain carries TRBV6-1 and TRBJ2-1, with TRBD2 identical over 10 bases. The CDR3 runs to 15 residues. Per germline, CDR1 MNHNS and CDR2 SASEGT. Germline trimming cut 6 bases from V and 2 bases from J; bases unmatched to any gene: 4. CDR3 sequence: CASSLAGATYNEQFF. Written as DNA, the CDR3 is TGTGCCAGCAGCCTAGCGGGAGCAACCTACAATGAGCAGTTCTTC.

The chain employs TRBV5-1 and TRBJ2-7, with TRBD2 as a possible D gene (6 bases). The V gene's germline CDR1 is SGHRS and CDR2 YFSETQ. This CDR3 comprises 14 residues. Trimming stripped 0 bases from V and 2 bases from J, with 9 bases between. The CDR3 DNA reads TGCGCCAGCAGCTTGGCCGCGGGACCCTACGAGCAGTACTTC. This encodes CASSLAAGPYEQYF.

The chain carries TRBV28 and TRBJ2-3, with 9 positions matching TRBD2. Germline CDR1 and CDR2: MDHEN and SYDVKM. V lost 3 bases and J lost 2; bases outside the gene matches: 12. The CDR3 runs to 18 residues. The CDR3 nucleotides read TGTGCCAGCAGTTTTATTACCGGGACTAGCAGAATCACAGATACGCAGTATTTT. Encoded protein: CASSFITGTSRITDTQYF.

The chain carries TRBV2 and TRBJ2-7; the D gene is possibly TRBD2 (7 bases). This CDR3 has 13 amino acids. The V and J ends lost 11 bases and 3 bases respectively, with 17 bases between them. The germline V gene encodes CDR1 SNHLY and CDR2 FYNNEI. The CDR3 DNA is TGTGCCTCCCAAAGGAGGGGGGGCTACGAGCAGTACTTC. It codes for CASQRRGGYEQYF. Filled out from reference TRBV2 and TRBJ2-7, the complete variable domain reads EPEVTQTPSHQVTQMGQEVILRCVPISNHLYFYWYRQILGQKVEFLVSFYNNEISEKSEIFDDQFSVERPDGSNFTLKIRSTKLEDSAMYFCASQRRGGYEQYFGPGTRLTVT.

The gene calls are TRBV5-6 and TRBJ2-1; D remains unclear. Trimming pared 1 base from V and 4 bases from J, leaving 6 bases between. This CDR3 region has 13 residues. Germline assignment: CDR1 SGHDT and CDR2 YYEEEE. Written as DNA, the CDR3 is TGTGCCAGCAGCTTGACAGATTACAATGAGCAGTTCTTC. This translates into CASSLTDYNEQFF.

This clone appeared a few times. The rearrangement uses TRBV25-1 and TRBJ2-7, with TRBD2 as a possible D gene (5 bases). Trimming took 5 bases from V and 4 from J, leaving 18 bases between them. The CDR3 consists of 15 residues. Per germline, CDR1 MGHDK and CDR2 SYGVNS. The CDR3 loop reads CASSPQRPLQYEQYF. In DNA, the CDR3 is TGTGCCAGCAGTCCGCAGCGGCCACTGCAGTACGAGCAGTACTTC.

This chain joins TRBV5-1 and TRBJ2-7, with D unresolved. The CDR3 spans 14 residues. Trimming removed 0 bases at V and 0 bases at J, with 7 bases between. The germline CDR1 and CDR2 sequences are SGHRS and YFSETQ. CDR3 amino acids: CASSLAGSSYEQYF. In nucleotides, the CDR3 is TGCGCCAGCAGCTTGGCTGGCAGCTCCTACGAGCAGTACTTC.

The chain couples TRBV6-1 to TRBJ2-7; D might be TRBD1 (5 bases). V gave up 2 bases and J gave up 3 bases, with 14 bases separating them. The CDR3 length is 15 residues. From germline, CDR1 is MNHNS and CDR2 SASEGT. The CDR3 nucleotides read TGTGCCAGCAGTGAAACCCCCCCAGGGCGCTACGAGCAGTACTTC. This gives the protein CASSETPPGRYEQYF.

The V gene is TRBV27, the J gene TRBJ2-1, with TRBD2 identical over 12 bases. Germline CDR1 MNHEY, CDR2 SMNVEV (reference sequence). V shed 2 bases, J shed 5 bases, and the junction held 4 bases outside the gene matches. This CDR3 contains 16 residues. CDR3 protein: CASSLRLAGGDNEQFF. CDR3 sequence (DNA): TGTGCCAGCAGTTTAAGGCTAGCGGGAGGGGACAATGAGCAGTTCTTC.

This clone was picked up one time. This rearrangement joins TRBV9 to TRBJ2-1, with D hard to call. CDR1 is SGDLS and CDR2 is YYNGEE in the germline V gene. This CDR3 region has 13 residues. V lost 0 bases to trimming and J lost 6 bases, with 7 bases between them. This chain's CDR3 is CASSVGLINEQFF. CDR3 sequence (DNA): TGTGCCAGCAGCGTAGGACTGATCAATGAGCAGTTCTTC.

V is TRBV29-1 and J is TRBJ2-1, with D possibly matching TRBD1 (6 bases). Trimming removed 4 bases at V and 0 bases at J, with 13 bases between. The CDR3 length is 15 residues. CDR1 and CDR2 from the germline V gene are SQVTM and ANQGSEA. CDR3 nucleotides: TGCAGCGTTGCGCCCACAGGGAGCTCCTACAATGAGCAGTTCTTC. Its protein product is CSVAPTGSSYNEQFF.